The clone carrying this T cell receptor beta chain was counted only a few times. Germline V CDR1 and CDR2: SEHNR, FQNEAQ (reference sequence). V was trimmed by 3 bases and J by 7 bases, leaving 10 bases between them. The CDR3 has 13 amino acids. These data are taken from a study of T-cell reconstitution after alpha-beta-depleted transplantation in children. It was with unique molecular identifiers that the TCRbeta library was prepared. TCRdb reprocessed the PCR reads with MiXCR, giving one entry per CDR3 protein. Of 490,000 or so distinct CDR3 sequences in the sample, under 15% were seen once. This sample comprised PBMCs from the stem cell graft donor, obtained from the stem cell graft. V gene TRBV7-9 combines with J gene TRBJ2-1; perhaps TRBD2 as D (6 bases). The TCR comes from a human donor who donated a stem cell graft to a child with combined immunodeficiency. CDR3 sequence: CASSFGGPNEQFF. CDR3 nucleotide sequence: TGTGCCAGCAGCTTCGGAGGGCCTAATGAGCAGTTCTTC.